The next 16 T cell receptor beta chains were all read from a single sample in a study of shared clonotypes between healthy human individuals. Profiled with immunoSEQ multiplex PCR; TCRdb holds only in-frame clones, not every one. The sample holds 800,000 to 1,200,000 clones, around 78% seen once. Sequencing was done on a sample of memory CD4+ T cells from PBMCs. The subset here: CD45RA-negative fraction. Receptor source: a man aged 18 to 29 in good health. Some clones in this sample may be carry-over from other donors' samples.

DNA for the CDR3: TGTGCCAGCAGCTTAGCGGGGGCAGCTGCCTATGGCTACACCTTC. Its protein is CASSLAGAAAYGYTF. The V and J genes are TRBV7-8 and TRBJ1-2, with D possibly TRBD1 on 6 matching bases. Germline lookup yields CDR1 SGHVS and CDR2 FQNEAQ. This CDR3 has 15 residues. Trimming pared 0 bases from V and 4 bases from J, leaving 12 bases between. Filled out from reference TRBV7-8 and TRBJ1-2, the complete variable domain reads GAGVSQSPRYKVAKRGQDVALRCDPISGHVSLFWYQQALGQGPEFLTYFQNEAQLDKSGLPSDRFFAERPEGSVSTLKIQRTQQEDSAVYLCASSLAGAAAYGYTFGSGTRLTVV.

The chain combines TRBV6-5 with TRBJ1-1; D not certain. V shed 6 bases and J shed 11 bases, with 13 bases lying between them. Germline V CDR1 and CDR2: MNHEY, SVGAGI. The CDR3 length is 11 residues. The CDR3 nucleotides are TGTGCCAGCAGGAGGGATACGGTGGCTTTCTTT. The encoded protein is CASRRDTVAFF.

This chain links TRBV29-1 with TRBJ1-4; no firm D call. With 7 bases removed from V and 0 bases from J, the gap between germline ends came to 6 bases. Looked up from germline, CDR1 is SQVTM and CDR2 is ANQGSEA. The length of the CDR3 is 12 residues. This CDR3 is CSAFTTNEKLFF. The CDR3 nucleotides are TGCAGCGCCTTTACAACTAATGAAAAACTGTTTTTT.

The chain combines TRBV5-4 with TRBJ2-7; the D gene is possibly TRBD1 (7 bases). The CDR3 is 14 residues long. CDR1 and CDR2 from the germline V gene are SGHNT and YYREEE (reference sequence). V lost 3 bases and J lost 6, with 16 bases in between. The CDR3 DNA follows: TGTGCCAGCAGCTCCAGGGGGGTAGTATCCGAGCAGTACTTC. Translating gives CASSSRGVVSEQYF.

V usage is TRBV5-5 and J usage is TRBJ2-7; TRBD1 might be the D (6 bases). CDR1 and CDR2 (germline): SGHKS, YYEKEE (reference sequence). This CDR3 contains 16 residues. V gave up 5 bases and J gave up 0 bases, with 18 bases separating them. The CDR3 reads CASRPAGTLSSYEQYF. Here the CDR3 DNA reads TGTGCCAGCAGGCCAGCCGGGACATTAAGCTCCTACGAGCAGTACTTC.

The chain couples TRBV4-1 to TRBJ2-7, with 8 bases that match TRBD2. Germline trimming cut 6 bases from V and 6 bases from J; bases unmatched to any gene: 13. CDR3 length: 15 amino acids. Germline V gene lookup returns CDR1 MGHRA and CDR2 YSYEKL. The CDR3, as DNA: TGCGCCAGCAGTCACCTTGGAGCGGGAGTTAGCGAGCAGTACTTC. It encodes CASSHLGAGVSEQYF.

The chain combines TRBV11-2 with TRBJ2-7, with D maybe TRBD1 (6 bases). V lost 3 bases and J 6 bases, leaving 18 bases between the germline ends. The germline V gene encodes CDR1 SGHAT and CDR2 FQNNGV. This CDR3 contains 15 residues. As DNA, the CDR3 is TGTGCCAGCAGCTTTAAGGGCAGGGGTCTTGGCGAGCAGTACTTC. As protein: CASSFKGRGLGEQYF. Using reference TRBV11-2 and TRBJ2-7 for the parts outside the CDR3, the full variable domain is EAGVAQSPRYKIIEKRQSVAFWCNPISGHATLYWYQQILGQGPKLLIQFQNNGVVDDSQLPKDRFSAERLKGVDSTLKIQPAKLEDSAVYLCASSFKGRGLGEQYFGPGTRLTVT.

V and J are TRBV7-7 and TRBJ2-3, with D hard to call. The length of the CDR3 is 13 residues. Germline V gives CDR1 SSHAT, CDR2 FNYEAQ (reference sequence). Trimming took off 1 base at V and 5 bases at J, with 7 bases between the two ends. For the CDR3, the DNA is TGTGCCAGCAGCTTAGGTGGGGAAGATACGCAGTATTTT. Amino acid sequence: CASSLGGEDTQYF.

V usage is TRBV19 and J usage is TRBJ2-7; D not resolved. The V end was cut by 1 base, the J end by 1 base, with 11 bases between. This CDR3 comprises 15 residues. Germline-derived CDR1 and CDR2 are LNHDA and SQIVND (reference sequence). CDR3 protein: CASSIAPHVSYEQYF. DNA of the CDR3: TGTGCCAGTAGTATAGCCCCCCACGTTTCCTACGAGCAGTACTTC.

The rearrangement joins TRBV29-1 to TRBJ2-7; maybe TRBD1 (6 bases). The V end was cut by 1 base, the J end by 1 base, with 14 bases between. Germline CDR1 reads SQVTM; CDR2 reads ANQGSEA. This CDR3 is 15 amino acids long. The CDR3 nucleotides read TGCAGCGTTGAAGGGGCCACAGGGCCGTCCTACGAGCAGTACTTC. It encodes CSVEGATGPSYEQYF.

The chain combines TRBV14 with TRBJ1-2; D is possibly TRBD1 (5 bases). The germline gives CDR1 SGHDN, CDR2 FVKESK. V gave up 4 bases and J gave up 7 bases, with 19 bases separating them. CDR3 length: 15 residues. The CDR3 here is CASSLVKGHLAGYTF. DNA for the CDR3: TGTGCCAGCAGCCTCGTGAAGGGGCACTTGGCTGGCTACACCTTC.

This chain joins TRBV5-1 and TRBJ1-1, with D unresolved. The CDR3 spans 15 residues. V was trimmed by 2 bases and J by 1 base, leaving 12 bases between them. Germline CDR1 SGHRS, CDR2 YFSETQ. CDR3 sequence: CASSFLETSNTEAFF. The CDR3 nucleotides are TGCGCCAGCAGCTTCCTCGAAACTTCGAACACTGAAGCTTTCTTT.

This clone appeared once. V and J are TRBV7-2 and TRBJ1-1; TRBD1 might be the D (6 bases). Trimming pared 6 bases from V and 0 bases from J, leaving 14 bases between. Germline-derived CDR1 and CDR2 are SGHTA and FQGNSA. This CDR3 comprises 15 residues. As DNA, the CDR3 is TGTGCCAGCAGGAGGGGGGGGCAGGTGAACACTGAAGCTTTCTTT. As protein: CASRRGGQVNTEAFF.

This chain uses TRBV2 with TRBJ2-7, with 11 bases that match TRBD2. The CDR3 runs to 15 residues. V trimming: 7 bases; J trimming: 2 bases; junction bases outside the gene matches: 7. CDR1 and CDR2 from the germline V gene are SNHLY and FYNNEI. The CDR3 coding sequence is TGTGCCAGCAATTCGGGACTAGCGGAGACCTACGAGCAGTACTTC. It yields the protein CASNSGLAETYEQYF.

As concerns this clone: Different DNA sequences within this sample yield the same CDR3. J is TRBJ2-3 and V is TRBV28; D is undetermined. This CDR3 is built from 12 residues. Germline V CDR1 and CDR2: MDHEN, SYDVKM. With 6 bases removed from V and 2 bases from J, the gap between germline ends came to 6 bases. This chain's CDR3 is CASSLYTDTQYF. CDR3 sequence (DNA): TGTGCCAGCAGCCTATACACAGATACGCAGTATTTT.

The chain joins TRBV7-9 to TRBJ2-5; 7 bases align to TRBD1. The CDR3 totals 15 residues. Germline V lookup: CDR1 SEHNR, CDR2 FQNEAQ (reference sequence). J lost 1 base, V lost 5 bases, and 7 bases had no gene match. The CDR3 coding sequence is TGTGCCAGCAGCCGCCGCCCAGGGGGCCAAGAGACCCAGTACTTC. Its translation: CASSRRPGGQETQYF.